The 28 T cell receptor beta chains in this list originate from one sample, sequenced in a study of T cells in Graves' hyperthyroidism and ophthalmopathy. Amplified TCR beta CDR3 regions came from RNA transcripts. HTBI primers were used for first-round RT-PCR of the TCR CDR3. A single record per CDR3 protein comes from TCRdb applying MiXCR to the multiplex PCR reads. The sample contains some 650,000 distinct CDR3 sequences, more than 15% of which appear only once. The specimen sequenced was blood. Receptors originate from a middle-aged woman with Graves' ophthalmopathy.

The table lists this clonotype with many counts. The V call is TRBV6-2 or TRBV6-3, the J call TRBJ1-5; D not certain. Germline CDR1 reads MNHEY; CDR2 reads SVGEGT. The CDR3 has 17 amino acids. V was clipped by 5 bases and J by 3 bases, with 20 bases between them. The CDR3 sequence is CASSPQKGRTFNQPQHF. The CDR3 DNA reads as TGTGCCAGCAGTCCCCAGAAGGGTAGGACTTTCAATCAGCCCCAGCATTTT.

This clonotype was observed at least ten times. The V call is TRBV3-1, the J call TRBJ1-2; 10 nucleotides line up with TRBD1. Germline V gene sequence: CDR1 LGHDT, CDR2 YNNKEL (reference sequence). There are 14 residues in the CDR3. The V and J ends lost 1 base and 8 bases, in that order; junction bases with no gene match: 4. The CDR3: CASSQGVTGGGYTF. CDR3 coding DNA: TGTGCCAGCAGCCAAGGTGTGACAGGGGGCGGCTACACCTTC.

The chain uses TRBV5-4 and TRBJ2-3, with D possibly TRBD2 on 5 matching bases. V was shortened by 4 bases and J by 6 bases, with 12 bases between the two germline ends. The CDR3 is 13 residues long. Looked up from germline, CDR1 is SGHNT and CDR2 is YYREEE (reference sequence). CDR3 sequence reads: CASSPDSPDTQYF. DNA of the CDR3: TGTGCCAGCAGCCCGGACTCTCCGGATACGCAGTATTTT.

This clonotype showed up many times. This chain links TRBV7-9 with TRBJ2-1; 12 bases agree with TRBD2. This CDR3 has 15 amino acids. CDR1 is SEHNR and CDR2 is FQNEAQ in the germline V gene (reference sequence). Unmatched junction bases numbered 6, after V lost 5 bases and J lost 7 bases. CDR3 in DNA: TGTGCCAGCAGCCAAGGACTAGCGGGGATGAATGAGCAGTTCTTC. Translated, it gives CASSQGLAGMNEQFF.

This clonotype has more than one count but fewer than ten. The chain couples TRBV3-1 to TRBJ2-1; D may be TRBD2 (5 bases). Germline V gene data show CDR1 as LGHDT and CDR2 as YNNKEL (reference sequence). The CDR3 is 15 amino acids. V was pared by 3 bases and J by 2 bases, with 11 bases between. The CDR3 DNA reads TGTGCCAGCAGCCAGGCTCCCGGGACCTACAATGAGCAGTTCTTC. This codes for CASSQAPGTYNEQFF.

This clonotype was picked up a small number of times. This chain joins TRBV30 and TRBJ2-3; 8 nucleotides line up with TRBD2. The ends lost 0 bases at V and 3 bases at J; junction bases unmatched: 8. Looked up from germline, CDR1 is GTSNPN and CDR2 is SVGIG (reference sequence). The CDR3 is 16 residues long. The CDR3 DNA sequence: TGTGCCTGGAGTGTACTGGCGGGAGGAGGGACAGATACGCAGTATTTT. It yields the protein CAWSVLAGGGTDTQYF.

The genes are TRBV7-9 and TRBJ2-1; weak D call: TRBD2 (6 bases). This CDR3 has 13 amino acids. The V end was cut by 8 bases, the J end by 16 bases, with 24 bases between. Germline CDR1 reads SEHNR; CDR2 reads FQNEAQ (reference sequence). CDR3 bases: TGTGCCAGCGCCCCGTCCGGGACTGGACTCGTCTTCTTC. It translates to CASAPSGTGLVFF.

This clonotype came up many times. The gene calls are TRBV2 and TRBJ2-7; D is unresolved. Trimming stripped 7 bases from V and 2 bases from J, with 18 bases between. The CDR3 is made up of 15 amino acids. In germline, CDR1 is SNHLY, CDR2 FYNNEI. The CDR3 region is CASMAGTQWPYEQYF. The CDR3 bases are TGTGCCAGCATGGCAGGAACCCAGTGGCCCTACGAGCAGTACTTC.

The chain has TRBV7-9 and TRBJ1-1; D not resolved. Germline values: CDR1 SEHNR, CDR2 FQNEAQ (reference sequence). CDR3 size: 13 residues. V lost 0 bases to trimming and J lost 6 bases, with 8 bases between them. CDR3 in amino acids: CASSLAQRAEAFF. The CDR3 coding sequence is TGTGCCAGCAGCTTAGCGCAGAGGGCTGAAGCTTTCTTT.

This clonotype has at least ten counts. The chain has TRBV6-1 and TRBJ1-3, with D hard to call. The CDR3 runs 15 residues. The germline V and J ends were trimmed by 6 bases and 0 bases, with 12 bases remaining between them. Germline CDR1 and CDR2: MNHNS and SASEGT. The CDR3 loop reads CASRLSPVSGNTIYF. The CDR3 region has the DNA TGTGCCAGCAGACTGTCACCCGTCTCTGGAAACACCATATATTTT.

The chain recombines TRBV5-1 with TRBJ1-2, with D perhaps matching TRBD1 (6 bases). Germline CDR1 reads SGHRS; CDR2 reads YFSETQ. V lost 0 bases to trimming and J lost 4 bases, with 10 bases between them. The CDR3 has 14 amino acids. For the CDR3, the DNA is TGCGCCAGCAGCTTGGCCGGACAGACCTATGGCTACACCTTC. It translates to CASSLAGQTYGYTF.

The chain uses TRBV25-1 and TRBJ1-4; D perhaps matches TRBD1 (6 bases). V was pared by 3 bases and J by 6 bases, with 14 bases between. In germline, CDR1 is MGHDK, CDR2 SYGVNS. The CDR3 runs to 15 residues. The CDR3 nucleotides are TGTGCCAGCAGTGACCAGGGGCGCACCTATGAAAAACTGTTTTTT. As protein: CASSDQGRTYEKLFF. Using reference TRBV25-1 and TRBJ1-4 for the parts outside the CDR3, the full variable domain is EADIYQTPRYLVIGTGKKITLECSQTMGHDKMYWYQQDPGMELHLIHYSYGVNSTEKGDLSSESTVSRIRTEHFPLTLESARPSHTSQYLCASSDQGRTYEKLFFGSGTQLSVL.

This clonotype was recorded many times. The CDR3: CASSLDRTVSYEQYF. The CDR3, as DNA: TGTGCCAGCAGCTTAGATCGGACAGTCTCCTACGAGCAGTACTTC. This chain connects TRBV11-2 to TRBJ2-7; TRBD1 is a possible D gene (6 bases). From germline, CDR1 is SGHAT and CDR2 FQNNGV. V was trimmed by 0 bases and J by 0 bases, leaving 9 bases between them. The CDR3 has 15 residues.

Regarding this clonotype: This may arise from a read error, as a much more abundant clone is one base away. This chain links TRBV7-2 with TRBJ2-5; D not certain. V lost 8 bases to trimming and J lost 4 bases, with 11 bases between them. CDR1 is SGHTA, CDR2 FQGNSA, per germline. This CDR3 is built from 12 residues. CDR3 sequence: CASGYNRETQYF. DNA of the CDR3: TGTGCCAGCGGCTACAATCGAGAGACCCAGTACTTC.

In this sample, this clonotype turned up many times. The V call is TRBV2, the J call TRBJ1-2, with a tentative D call TRBD1 (6 bases). Germline V gives CDR1 SNHLY, CDR2 FYNNEI. The CDR3 has 16 amino acids. Trimming took off 6 bases at V and 3 bases at J, with 20 bases between the two ends. In DNA, the CDR3 is TGTGCCAGCAGCCAACAGGGAGGAGGGGAAGACTATGGCTACACCTTC. This codes for CASSQQGGGEDYGYTF.

A note on this clonotype: The junction and the germline gene differ at one end; a read error may be behind it. The V gene is TRBV6-1, the J gene TRBJ2-1; 7 positions agree with TRBD1. CDR3 length equals 12 residues. CDR1 MNHNS and CDR2 SASEGT come from the germline V gene. The CDR3 DNA reads as TGTGTCAGCTCTCAGGGGGATCGCGAGCAGTTCTTC. Encoded protein: CVSSQGDREQFF.

The sample holds many counts of this clonotype. V and J are TRBV7-9 and TRBJ2-6; D call uncertain. V lost 5 bases to trimming and J lost 1 base, with 6 bases between them. This CDR3 has 14 amino acids. The germline V gene has CDR1 SEHNR and CDR2 FQNEAQ (reference sequence). CDR3 sequence (DNA): TGTGCCAGCAGCCGCGGTTCTGGGGCCAACGTCCTGACTTTC. Residues: CASSRGSGANVLTF. The full variable domain, with the rest looked up from reference TRBV7-9 and TRBJ2-6, is DTGVSQNPRHKITKRGQNVTFRCDPISEHNRLYWYRQTLGQGPEFLTYFQNEAQLEKSRLLSDRFSAERPKGSFSTLEIQRTEQGDSAMYLCASSRGSGANVLTFGAGSRLTVL.

This clonotype has only a few counts. The genes are TRBV19 and TRBJ1-1; tentatively, D is TRBD1 (5 bases). V lost 1 base to trimming and J lost 4 bases, with 16 bases between them. In germline, CDR1 is LNHDA, CDR2 SQIVND (reference sequence). This CDR3 spans 16 amino acids. CDR3 sequence: CASSIAYWDRATEAFF. Here the CDR3 DNA reads TGTGCCAGTAGTATAGCCTACTGGGACCGGGCCACTGAAGCTTTCTTT.

The V gene is TRBV9, the J gene TRBJ2-3; 10 positions match TRBD2. The length of the CDR3 is 16 residues. Trimming took 3 bases from V and 2 from J; bases not matched to a gene: 6. Per germline, CDR1 SGDLS and CDR2 YYNGEE. The DNA of the CDR3 is TGTGCCAGCAGCGATCTAGCGGGAGCGAACACAGATACGCAGTATTTT. Translation: CASSDLAGANTDTQYF.

This clonotype was counted a few times. The rearrangement links TRBV24-1 to TRBJ2-7; 8 bases match TRBD2. CDR1 and CDR2 from the germline V gene are KGHDR and SFDVKD. Trimming took 7 bases from V and 7 from J; bases not matched to a gene: 8. CDR3 length: 13 residues. The CDR3 sequence is CATSPGGAREQYF. The DNA of the CDR3 is TGTGCCACCAGCCCGGGGGGGGCGCGAGAGCAGTACTTC.

This clonotype was detected ten times or more. The genes are TRBV3-1 and TRBJ1-6, with D uncertain. Germline V lookup: CDR1 LGHDT, CDR2 YNNKEL (reference sequence). The CDR3 runs 14 residues. V was shortened by 4 bases and J by 7 bases, with 11 bases between the two germline ends. Here the CDR3 reads CASSPASGNSPLHF. The CDR3 bases are TGTGCCAGCAGCCCGGCGTCGGGGAATTCACCCCTCCACTTT.

This clonotype was recorded at least ten times. The CDR3 DNA reads TGTGCCAGCTCACCAGACAGGGGGCGGTTTGGCTACACCTTC. It yields the protein CASSPDRGRFGYTF. The chain has TRBV18 and TRBJ1-2, with 10 bases that match TRBD1. Germline trimming cut 2 bases from V and 7 bases from J; bases unmatched to any gene: 4. Germline V gives CDR1 KGHSH, CDR2 LQKENI. This CDR3 region has 14 residues.

This clonotype has at least ten counts. The CDR3 sequence is CASRSQGNTEAFF. CDR3 bases: TGCGCCAGCAGATCTCAGGGGAACACTGAAGCTTTCTTT. This chain connects TRBV5-1 to TRBJ1-1, with a weak D call TRBD1 (5 bases). CDR1 and CDR2 (germline): SGHRS, YFSETQ. V gave up 5 bases and J gave up 1 base, with 9 bases separating them. The CDR3 spans 13 residues.

In this sample, this clonotype turned up a few times. V gene TRBV5-1 combines with J gene TRBJ2-7; TRBD1 or TRBD2 may be the D gene (5 bases each). Germline V gene data show CDR1 as SGHRS and CDR2 as YFSETQ. The CDR3 is 14 amino acids. Trimming took off 2 bases at V and 5 bases at J, with 14 bases between the two ends. The CDR3 region is CASSFDQGDDEQYF. The CDR3, as DNA: TGCGCCAGCAGCTTCGATCAGGGAGATGACGAGCAGTACTTC. The full variable domain, with the rest looked up from reference TRBV5-1 and TRBJ2-7, is KAGVTQTPRYLIKTRGQQVTLSCSPISGHRSVSWYQQTPGQGLQFLFEYFSETQRNKGNFPGRFSGRQFSNSRSEMNVSTLELGDSALYLCASSFDQGDDEQYFGPGTRLTVT.

This clonotype appeared many times. The CDR3 nucleotides are TGTGCCAGCAGGGACATTACCTACGAGCAGTACTTC. Protein product: CASRDITYEQYF. The rearrangement links TRBV6-1 to TRBJ2-7, with a tentative D call TRBD1 (5 bases). The CDR3 loop spans 12 amino acids. From germline, CDR1 is MNHNS and CDR2 SASEGT. V lost 6 bases and J lost 2, with 8 bases in between.

This clonotype showed up many times. The chain combines TRBV20-1 with TRBJ1-1; 7 nucleotides align to TRBD1. V shed 6 bases and J 4 bases; nucleotides not matched to a gene: 8. The CDR3 consists of 13 residues. Germline V gene data show CDR1 as DFQATT and CDR2 as SNEGSKA (reference sequence). The CDR3 spells CSASGTVGTEAFF. The CDR3 coding sequence is TGCAGTGCGTCCGGGACAGTGGGCACTGAAGCTTTCTTT.

This clonotype was observed at least ten times. The chain employs TRBV2 and TRBJ2-2; D is perhaps TRBD1 (5 bases). In germline, CDR1 is SNHLY, CDR2 FYNNEI. The V end lost 6 bases, the J end lost 3 bases, and 11 bases lay between the germline ends. The CDR3 runs 14 residues. CDR3 amino acids: CASSATGYTGELFF. Here the CDR3 DNA reads TGTGCCAGCAGCGCTACAGGTTACACCGGGGAGCTGTTTTTT.

The chain has TRBV7-8 and TRBJ1-1, with 9 bases lining up with TRBD1. The trim removed 4 bases at V and 11 bases at J, leaving 20 bases unmatched. The CDR3 totals 17 residues. Germline V lookup: CDR1 SGHVS, CDR2 FQNEAQ. In nucleotides, the CDR3 is TGTGCCAGCAGCTATAGCGTCGGGACAGGGATGTCGGCGGGGGCTTTCTTT. Protein: CASSYSVGTGMSAGAFF.